Presented here are 17 T cell receptor beta chains from one specimen sequenced in a study of blood T cell repertoires in COVID-19 (dated by TCRdb to the early 2020s). Libraries were built with the immunoSEQ multiplex PCR assay. This immuneACCESS table, as held by TCRdb, lists in-frame sequences with V and J called but not all clones. Of the missing ones, under half trace to an unresolved V gene in checked studies; the others have no known cause. The sample table contains just over 650,000 clones; only one count was recorded for 90% of them. The top ten constitute under 0.3% of the sample. Sequencing was done on a sample of peripheral blood. Every receptor here comes from a woman aged 18-30 years with acute or convalescent COVID-19.

This chain uses TRBV19 with TRBJ1-4, with TRBD1 identical over 11 bases. Trimming cost V 1 base and J 7 bases; bases outside gene matches: 5. Germline V CDR1 and CDR2: LNHDA, SQIVND (reference sequence). The CDR3 has 16 residues. CDR3 sequence reads: CASSIGRTGGGEKLFF. The CDR3 nucleotides read TGTGCCAGTAGTATAGGGAGGACAGGGGGCGGTGAAAAACTGTTTTTT.

This clone was picked up a small number of times. The chain is built from TRBV7-9 and TRBJ1-2; TRBD1 is a possible D gene (5 bases). The CDR3 extends over 15 amino acids. V was cut by 0 bases and J by 5 bases, with 13 bases left in between. Germline assignment: CDR1 SEHNR and CDR2 FQNEAQ (reference sequence). CDR3 amino acids: CASSLARAPLYGYTF. The CDR3 region has the DNA TGTGCCAGCAGCTTAGCCAGGGCGCCTCTGTATGGCTACACCTTC.

The V call is TRBV7-9, the J call TRBJ1-1; a weak D match, TRBD1 (5 bases). This CDR3 region has 18 residues. CDR1 and CDR2 (germline): SEHNR, FQNEAQ (reference sequence). Trimming left V 2 bases short and J 1 base short, with 20 bases between. CDR3 coding DNA: TGTGCCAGCAGCTTATTGCCCCGGGGCTGGCGGGAGAACACTGAAGCTTTCTTT. Amino acid sequence: CASSLLPRGWRENTEAFF.

The chain recombines TRBV11-2 with TRBJ2-6, with TRBD2 identical over 8 bases. The CDR3 consists of 18 residues. Per the germline V gene, CDR1 is SGHAT and CDR2 is FQNNGV. J was trimmed by 0 bases and V by 5 bases; bases with no gene match: 9. CDR3 sequence reads: CASSARGGLSSGANVLTF. The CDR3 DNA reads as TGTGCCAGCAGCGCCCGGGGGGGCCTATCCTCTGGGGCCAACGTCCTGACTTTC.

The chain combines TRBV12-3 or TRBV12-4 with TRBJ2-3, with D perhaps matching TRBD2 (5 bases). V was clipped by 8 bases and J by 4 bases, with 10 bases between them. The CDR3 consists of 12 residues. The CDR3 coding sequence is TGTGCCAGCGGAGGTCGGCCAGATACGCAGTATTTT. As protein: CASGGRPDTQYF.

This clone was found once. The chain carries TRBV11-2 and TRBJ2-5, with unresolved D. The V gene's germline CDR1 is SGHAT and CDR2 FQNNGV. The V end lost 0 bases, the J end lost 6 bases, and 5 bases lay between the germline ends. This CDR3 is built from 12 residues. The CDR3 DNA reads as TGTGCCAGCAGCTTAGATCAAAAGACCCAGTACTTC. It yields the protein CASSLDQKTQYF.

The chain carries TRBV18 and TRBJ1-2, with TRBD1 matching over 9 bases. Germline V gene data show CDR1 as KGHSH and CDR2 as LQKENI. V shed 3 bases, J shed 0 bases, and the junction held 5 bases outside the gene matches. The CDR3 has 16 residues. The DNA for the CDR3 is TGTGCCAGCTCACCTCAGGGACAGGGAGCTAACTATGGCTACACCTTC. As protein: CASSPQGQGANYGYTF.

CDR3 loop: CASSLRDRSGGYTF. The DNA for the CDR3 is TGTGCCAGCAGTTTACGTGACAGGTCCGGTGGCTACACCTTC. This chain connects TRBV28 to TRBJ1-2; TRBD1 might be the D (6 bases). This CDR3 is built from 14 residues. In germline, CDR1 is MDHEN, CDR2 SYDVKM. With 2 bases removed from V and 7 bases from J, the gap between germline ends came to 14 bases.

The V and J genes are TRBV27 and TRBJ2-1, with D maybe TRBD2 (5 bases). Germline V gene data show CDR1 as MNHEY and CDR2 as SMNVEV (reference sequence). Trimming shortened V by 8 bases and J by 4 bases, and 15 bases separated the two germline ends. The CDR3 extends over 14 amino acids. CDR3 loop: CASRSHGEYNEQFF. The CDR3, as DNA: TGTGCCAGCCGTTCTCACGGGGAGTACAATGAGCAGTTCTTC.

Concerning this clone: The junction departs from germline at one end; a sequencing error may be responsible. The rearrangement joins TRBV29-1 to TRBJ2-7, with TRBD1 matching 9 bases. The CDR3 contains 15 residues. Looked up from germline, CDR1 is SQVTM and CDR2 is ANQGSEA. Written as DNA, the CDR3 is TGCAGCGTGGAAGAAGGACAGGGGAACGTCTACGAGCAGTACTTC. Residues: CSVEEGQGNVYEQYF.

The V call is TRBV11-2, the J call TRBJ2-3; D is perhaps TRBD1 (5 bases). V was shortened by 3 bases and J by 2 bases, with 12 bases between the two germline ends. Germline V gene sequence: CDR1 SGHAT, CDR2 FQNNGV. CDR3 size: 15 residues. The CDR3: CASSLQGHYTDTQYF. CDR3 DNA sequence: TGTGCCAGCAGCTTGCAGGGCCATTACACAGATACGCAGTATTTT.

The chain employs TRBV5-1 and TRBJ1-4; D is uncertain. Trimming took 0 bases from V and 7 from J, leaving 7 bases between them. The CDR3 has 13 residues. The germline gives CDR1 SGHRS, CDR2 YFSETQ. DNA of the CDR3: TGCGCCAGCAGCTTGGATACAGCTGAAAAACTGTTTTTT. It yields the protein CASSLDTAEKLFF.

The chain uses TRBV18 and TRBJ2-4; D is ambiguous. The CDR3 length is 13 residues. CDR1 KGHSH and CDR2 LQKENI come from the germline V gene. V dropped 2 bases and J dropped 6 bases, with 8 bases sitting between them. CDR3 DNA sequence: TGTGCCAGCTCACCAGGGTCGGGAAACATTCAGTACTTC. This translates into CASSPGSGNIQYF.

V usage is TRBV18 and J usage is TRBJ1-6, with D hard to call. The germline V and J ends were trimmed by 4 bases and 7 bases, with 14 bases remaining between them. The V gene's germline CDR1 is KGHSH and CDR2 LQKENI. This CDR3 spans 15 amino acids. CDR3 DNA: TGTGCCAGCTCACTTACAGCGGTAGTAAATTCACCCCTCCACTTT. This translates into CASSLTAVVNSPLHF.

V and J are TRBV18 and TRBJ1-5; TRBD1 aligns across 7 bases. Germline V gene data show CDR1 as KGHSH and CDR2 as LQKENI. The length of the CDR3 is 14 residues. Trimming at V came to 6 bases and at J to 4 bases, leaving 6 bases not matched to a gene. CDR3 sequence: CASSDRAVNQPQHF. CDR3 DNA: TGTGCCAGCTCTGACAGGGCGGTGAATCAGCCCCAGCATTTT.

The chain employs TRBV19 and TRBJ1-3, with D uncertain. The germline V gene has CDR1 LNHDA and CDR2 SQIVND (reference sequence). V was shortened by 4 bases and J by 0 bases, with 7 bases between the two germline ends. CDR3 length: 14 residues. The CDR3 coding sequence is TGTGCCAGTAGTAGAGGGCCCTCTGGAAACACCATATATTTT. Its protein product is CASSRGPSGNTIYF.

The gene calls are TRBV30 and TRBJ2-5, with 7 bases aligning to TRBD2. The CDR3 sequence is 14 residues long. Germline CDR1 reads GTSNPN; CDR2 reads SVGIG (reference sequence). V was clipped by 0 bases and J by 2 bases; unmatched bases: 3. The CDR3 region is CAWSVPRGQETQYF. The CDR3 coding sequence is TGTGCCTGGAGTGTTCCGCGGGGGCAAGAGACCCAGTACTTC. Together with reference TRBV30 and TRBJ2-5, the CDR3 gives the full variable domain: SQTIHQWPATLVQPVGSPLSLECTVEGTSNPNLYWYRQAAGRGLQLLFYSVGIGQISSEVPQNLSASRPQDRQFILSSKKLLLSDSGFYLCAWSVPRGQETQYFGPGTRLLVL.